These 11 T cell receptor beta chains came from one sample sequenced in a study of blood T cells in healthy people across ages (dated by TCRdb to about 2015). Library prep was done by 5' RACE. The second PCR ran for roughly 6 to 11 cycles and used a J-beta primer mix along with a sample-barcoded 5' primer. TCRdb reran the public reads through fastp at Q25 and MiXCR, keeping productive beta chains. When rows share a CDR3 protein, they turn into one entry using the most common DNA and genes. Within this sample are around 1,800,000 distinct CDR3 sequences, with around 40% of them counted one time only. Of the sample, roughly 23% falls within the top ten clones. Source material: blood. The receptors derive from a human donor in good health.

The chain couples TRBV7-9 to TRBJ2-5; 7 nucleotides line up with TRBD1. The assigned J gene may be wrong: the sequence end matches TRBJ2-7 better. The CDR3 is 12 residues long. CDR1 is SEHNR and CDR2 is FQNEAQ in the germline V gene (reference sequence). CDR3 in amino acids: CASGIQGYEQYF. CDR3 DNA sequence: TGTGCCAGCGGTATACAGGGGTACGAGCAGTACTTC.

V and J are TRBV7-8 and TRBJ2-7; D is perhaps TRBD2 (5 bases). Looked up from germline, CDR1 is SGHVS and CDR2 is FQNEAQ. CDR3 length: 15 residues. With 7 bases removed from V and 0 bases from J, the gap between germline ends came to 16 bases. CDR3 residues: CASTSTTGFSYEQYF. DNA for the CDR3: TGTGCCAGCACCTCCACGACGGGGTTCTCCTACGAGCAGTACTTC. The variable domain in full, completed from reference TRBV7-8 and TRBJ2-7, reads GAGVSQSPRYKVAKRGQDVALRCDPISGHVSLFWYQQALGQGPEFLTYFQNEAQLDKSGLPSDRFFAERPEGSVSTLKIQRTQQEDSAVYLCASTSTTGFSYEQYFGPGTRLTVT.

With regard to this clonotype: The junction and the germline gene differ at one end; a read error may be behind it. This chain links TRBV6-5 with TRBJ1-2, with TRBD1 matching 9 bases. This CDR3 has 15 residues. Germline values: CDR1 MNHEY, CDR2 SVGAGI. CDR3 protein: CASSNSGQGNYGCTF. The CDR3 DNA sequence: TGTGCCAGCAGTAACTCGGGACAGGGAAACTATGGCTGCACCTTC.

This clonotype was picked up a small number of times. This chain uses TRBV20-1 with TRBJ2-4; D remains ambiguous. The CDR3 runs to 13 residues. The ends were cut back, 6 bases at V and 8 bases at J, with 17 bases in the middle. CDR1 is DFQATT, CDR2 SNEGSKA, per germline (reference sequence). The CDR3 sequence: CSARVPGTDIQYF. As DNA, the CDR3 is TGCAGTGCCCGTGTCCCGGGTACGGACATTCAGTACTTC.

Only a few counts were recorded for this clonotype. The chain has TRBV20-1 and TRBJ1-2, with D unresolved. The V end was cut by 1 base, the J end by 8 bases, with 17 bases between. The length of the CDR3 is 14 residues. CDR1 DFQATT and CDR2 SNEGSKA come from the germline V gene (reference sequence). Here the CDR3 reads CSARGKGLVEGYTF. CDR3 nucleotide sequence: TGCAGTGCTAGAGGCAAAGGGCTGGTGGAGGGCTACACCTTC.

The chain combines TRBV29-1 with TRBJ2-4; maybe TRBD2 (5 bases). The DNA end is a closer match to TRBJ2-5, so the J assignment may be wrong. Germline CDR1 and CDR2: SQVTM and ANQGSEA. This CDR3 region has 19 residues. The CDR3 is CSAPDLAKSMWGSQETQYF. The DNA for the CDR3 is TGCAGCGCCCCCGACTTAGCGAAAAGTATGTGGGGAAGCCAAGAGACCCAGTACTTC.

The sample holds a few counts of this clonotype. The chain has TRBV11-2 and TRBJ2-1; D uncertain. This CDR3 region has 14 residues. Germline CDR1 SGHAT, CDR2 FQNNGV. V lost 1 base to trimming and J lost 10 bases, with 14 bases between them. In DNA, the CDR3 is TGTGCCAGCAGCTTAGGACGAGTTGTCGGAGAGCAGTTCTTC. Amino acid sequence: CASSLGRVVGEQFF. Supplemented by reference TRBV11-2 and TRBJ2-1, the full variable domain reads EAGVAQSPRYKIIEKRQSVAFWCNPISGHATLYWYQQILGQGPKLLIQFQNNGVVDDSQLPKDRFSAERLKGVDSTLKIQPAKLEDSAVYLCASSLGRVVGEQFFGPGTRLTVL.

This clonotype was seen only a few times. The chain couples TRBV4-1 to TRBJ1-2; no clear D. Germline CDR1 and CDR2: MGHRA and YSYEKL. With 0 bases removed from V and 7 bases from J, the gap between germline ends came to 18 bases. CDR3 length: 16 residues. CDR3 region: CASSQETSGRMFGYTF. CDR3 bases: TGCGCCAGCAGCCAAGAAACTTCGGGCAGGATGTTTGGCTACACCTTC.

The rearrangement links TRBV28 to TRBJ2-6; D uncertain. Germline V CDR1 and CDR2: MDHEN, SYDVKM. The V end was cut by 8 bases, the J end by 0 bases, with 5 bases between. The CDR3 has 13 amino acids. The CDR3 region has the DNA TGTGCCAGCGTCTTCTCTGGGGCCAACGTCCTGACTTTC. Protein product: CASVFSGANVLTF.

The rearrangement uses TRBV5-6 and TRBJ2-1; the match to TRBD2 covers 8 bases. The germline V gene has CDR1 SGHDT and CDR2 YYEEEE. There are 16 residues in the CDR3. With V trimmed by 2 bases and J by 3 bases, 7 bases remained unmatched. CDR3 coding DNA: TGTGCCAGCAGCTTTTTCGCGGGGGGCGGCTACAATGAGCAGTTCTTC. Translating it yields CASSFFAGGGYNEQFF.

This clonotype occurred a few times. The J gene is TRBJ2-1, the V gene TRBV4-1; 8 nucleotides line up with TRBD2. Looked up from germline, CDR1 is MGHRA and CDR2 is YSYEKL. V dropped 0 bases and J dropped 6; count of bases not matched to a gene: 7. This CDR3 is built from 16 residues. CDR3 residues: CASSQDSGGGTNEQFF. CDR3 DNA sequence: TGCGCCAGCAGCCAAGATTCTGGCGGGGGGACCAATGAGCAGTTCTTC.